This T cell receptor beta chain was captured in a study of cytomegalovirus exposure and HLA in healthy donors. Study results and limitations: In the roughly 120 validation repertoires, about 94% of cluster scores exceeded 0, per a later analysis.

Trimming pared 0 bases from V and 1 base from J, leaving 11 bases between. The CDR3 is made up of 15 amino acids. Per the germline V gene, CDR1 is SGDLS and CDR2 is YYNGEE. Sequencing used immunoSEQ multiplex PCR; TCRdb keeps in-frame clones, though not all of them. This table holds some 76,000 clones, 85% to 95% found once. As for this clone: Its antigen remains unknown.

The sequencing sample was made of PBMCs. The chain has TRBV9 and TRBJ2-7; D perhaps matches TRBD1 (7 bases). The TCR originated in a woman younger than 35 in good health and CMV-seronegative. The CDR3 reads CASSVGAGGSYEQYF. DNA of the CDR3: TGTGCCAGCAGCGTAGGGGCAGGGGGGTCCTACGAGCAGTACTTC.